A single T cell receptor (beta chain) is shown here with its context. Its target is not known. The data originate from a study of cytomegalovirus exposure and HLA in healthy donors. Turning to the study itself: Prior work identified around 120 million unique TCR beta sequences in 150 million to 200 million T cells.

Trimming stripped 4 bases from V and 5 bases from J, with 19 bases between. The CDR3 covers 15 residues. From germline, CDR1 is SGHRS and CDR2 YFSETQ. Study conclusions and caveats: It was only CMV serostatus that was available as immune exposure information.

Primers included in the PCR were 60 Vbeta and 13 Jbeta primers. Using immunoSEQ multiplex PCR, the repertoire was profiled, and TCRdb retains in-frame clones only, with some absent. The repertoire consists of approximately 110,000 clones, with around 70% occurring once and the leading ten covering about 8.2%. The chain recombines TRBV5-1 with TRBJ2-7; D may be TRBD2 (6 bases). This TCR derives from a woman in her forties in good health and CMV-seropositive. The sample taken for sequencing was PBMCs. CDR3 residues: CASSNPTRGVHEQYF. The DNA for the CDR3 is TGCGCCAGCAGCAACCCGACTAGAGGAGTCCACGAGCAGTACTTC.